The 17 T cell receptor beta chains below come from one sample, sequenced in a study of cytomegalovirus exposure and HLA in healthy donors. The assay was immunoSEQ multiplex PCR, and TCRdb's table has in-frame clones only and misses some. The sample lists tens of thousands of clones, about 96% seen once, with roughly 1.2% in the top ten. Material: PBMCs. The receptors were gathered from a woman between 18 and 29 years old in good health and CMV-seronegative.

V usage is TRBV28 and J usage is TRBJ2-7; D not certain. CDR1 MDHEN and CDR2 SYDVKM come from the germline V gene. V was shortened by 1 base and J by 0 bases, with 7 bases between the two germline ends. CDR3 length: 14 amino acids. CDR3 sequence reads: CASSLSGSSYEQYF. DNA for the CDR3: TGTGCCAGCAGTTTATCAGGCAGCTCCTACGAGCAGTACTTC.

V usage is TRBV4-1 and J usage is TRBJ1-6; tentative D call: TRBD1 (6 bases). V lost 4 bases, J lost 5 bases, and 12 bases lay in between. CDR3 length: 15 residues. In germline, CDR1 is MGHRA, CDR2 YSYEKL. The CDR3 spells CASSPPSGDNSPLHF. CDR3 nucleotides: TGCGCCAGCAGCCCGCCGTCAGGGGATAATTCACCCCTCCACTTT.

The chain employs TRBV11-3 and TRBJ2-2; 9 bases map to TRBD1. Germline assignment: CDR1 SGHNT and CDR2 YENEEA. V lost 1 base, J lost 9 bases, and 6 bases stayed unmatched. This CDR3 spans 15 amino acids. The CDR3 loop is CASSLGTGVLRELFF. The DNA for the CDR3 is TGTGCCAGCAGCTTAGGGACAGGGGTACTACGGGAGCTGTTTTTT.

The table lists this clone with a count of one. This chain uses TRBV5-8 with TRBJ1-5; TRBD1 matches 7 bases. The germline gives CDR1 SGHTS, CDR2 YDEGEE. The CDR3 consists of 16 residues. After removal of 6 bases from V and 0 bases from J, the junction contained 9 bases not matched to a gene. The CDR3 DNA sequence: TGTGCCAGCACCACACCGGGACAGTATAGCAATCAGCCCCAGCATTTT. Translated, it gives CASTTPGQYSNQPQHF.

The V call is TRBV28, the J call TRBJ2-7; 9 nucleotides agree with TRBD1. The germline V gene has CDR1 MDHEN and CDR2 SYDVKM. The CDR3 loop spans 16 amino acids. Unmatched junction bases numbered 7, after V lost 4 bases and J lost 0 bases. The CDR3 region is CASSSPGDRVSYEQYF. The CDR3 DNA reads TGTGCCAGCAGTTCCCCGGGGGACAGGGTCTCCTACGAGCAGTACTTC.

The V gene is TRBV10-2, the J gene TRBJ2-5, with 14 nucleotides matching TRBD2. Trimming cost V 0 bases and J 3 bases; bases outside gene matches: 0. The CDR3 consists of 16 residues. The germline V gene has CDR1 WSHSY and CDR2 SAAADI. The CDR3, as DNA: TGCGCCAGCAGTGAGTCGACTAGCGGGGGGGAAGAGACCCAGTACTTC. It yields the protein CASSESTSGGEETQYF.

The count of this clone is one. The rearrangement joins TRBV15 to TRBJ2-5, with 10 bases aligning to TRBD2. Germline trimming cut 0 bases from V and 5 bases from J; bases unmatched to any gene: 9. The CDR3 consists of 17 residues. CDR1 LNHNV and CDR2 YYDKDF come from the germline V gene (reference sequence). The CDR3 bases are TGTGCCACCAGCAGAGACCCCATAGCGGGGGGTAGGGAGACCCAGTACTTC. This translates into CATSRDPIAGGRETQYF.

The rearrangement uses TRBV5-1 and TRBJ2-7; possibly TRBD2 for D (6 bases). The CDR3 length is 14 residues. Trimming took 5 bases from V and 6 from J, leaving 18 bases between them. Germline CDR1 is SGHRS and CDR2 is YFSETQ. The CDR3 region is CASRASEGWREQYF. The CDR3 DNA reads as TGCGCCAGCAGAGCTAGCGAAGGGTGGCGCGAGCAGTACTTC.

The chain couples TRBV4-3 to TRBJ2-2; 10 bases fit TRBD1. V lost 1 base and J lost 6; bases outside the gene matches: 8. CDR1 is LGHNA and CDR2 is YSLEER in the germline V gene. The CDR3 extends over 17 amino acids. The CDR3 loop is CASSQGGTGDGAGELFF. CDR3 in DNA: TGCGCCAGCAGCCAAGGGGGGACAGGGGATGGTGCCGGGGAGCTGTTTTTT.

Only one count was recorded for this clone. The same CDR3 arises from other DNA sequences in this sample as well. This chain uses TRBV18 with TRBJ2-7; a weak D match, TRBD1 (6 bases). Looked up from germline, CDR1 is KGHSH and CDR2 is LQKENI. V was cut by 4 bases and J by 4 bases, with 8 bases left in between. CDR3 length equals 12 residues. This CDR3 reads CASSLQGYEQYF. The CDR3 DNA reads TGTGCCAGCTCACTACAGGGTTACGAGCAGTACTTC.

The chain is built from TRBV30 and TRBJ1-5, with 9 bases identical to TRBD1. Germline CDR1 is GTSNPN and CDR2 is SVGIG (reference sequence). The CDR3 is 13 residues long. After removal of 0 bases from V and 9 bases from J, the junction contained 3 bases not matched to a gene. CDR3 bases: TGTGCCTGGAGTGTACAGGGGGCCCCGCCCCAGCATTTT. Translating it yields CAWSVQGAPPQHF.

This clone was counted a few times. V usage is TRBV6-4 and J usage is TRBJ2-3; D remains unclear. V lost 2 bases, J lost 2 bases, and 11 bases lay in between. The CDR3 has 15 residues. Germline V gives CDR1 MRHNA, CDR2 SNTAGT. For the CDR3, the DNA is TGTGCCAGCAGTGACGGTGATGGCACCACAGATACGCAGTATTTT. Its translation is CASSDGDGTTDTQYF.

The CDR3 DNA reads TGTGCCAGCAGCTCCCTAGCGCAAGAGACCCAGTACTTC. It specifies CASSSLAQETQYF. The V call is TRBV27, the J call TRBJ2-5; TRBD2 is a possible D gene (6 bases). This CDR3 comprises 13 residues. Germline CDR1 MNHEY, CDR2 SMNVEV (reference sequence). V was cut by 6 bases and J by 2 bases, with 10 bases left in between.

The chain carries TRBV19 and TRBJ1-1; the match to TRBD1 covers 8 bases. The CDR3 covers 14 residues. The germline V gene has CDR1 LNHDA and CDR2 SQIVND (reference sequence). The junction had 3 bases not matched to a gene; V was cut back by 6 bases and J by 0 bases. CDR3 in amino acids: CASRSGGLNTEAFF. CDR3 coding DNA: TGTGCCAGTAGATCAGGGGGCCTGAACACTGAAGCTTTCTTT.

J is TRBJ2-1 and V is TRBV2; TRBD2 agrees at 15 bases. J lost 7 bases, V lost 5 bases, and 9 bases had no gene match. Per the germline V gene, CDR1 is SNHLY and CDR2 is FYNNEI. The CDR3 is 17 amino acids. As DNA, the CDR3 is TGTGCCAGCAGTCCGCCGGGACTAGCGGGAGGTGGGAATGAGCAGTTCTTC. As protein: CASSPPGLAGGGNEQFF.

The rearrangement joins TRBV5-6 to TRBJ2-7; TRBD2 matches 7 bases. The CDR3 sequence is 13 residues long. Per germline, CDR1 SGHDT and CDR2 YYEEEE. V gave up 5 bases and J gave up 3 bases; unmatched junction bases: 5. The CDR3 DNA sequence: TGTGCCAGCAGGGCGGGAGAGGGCTACGAGCAGTACTTC. It translates to CASRAGEGYEQYF.

This clone appeared once. CDR3 nucleotide sequence: TGTGCCAGTAGTATAAGGTCGCGGGACGCGGTCCGGCAGTACTTC. Translating gives CASSIRSRDAVRQYF. V and J are TRBV19 and TRBJ2-7; maybe TRBD2 (6 bases). The V gene lost 2 bases and the J gene lost 9 bases, with 20 bases spanning the gap. The CDR3 runs 15 residues. Germline-derived CDR1 and CDR2 are LNHDA and SQIVND (reference sequence).